Below, 19 T cell receptor beta chains from the same sample are listed, as sequenced in a study of Graves' ophthalmopathy and Graves' hyperthyroidism. Amplification from RNA transcripts yielded the TCR beta CDR3 regions. Second-round multiplex PCR came after a first-round RT-PCR that employed HTBI primers. TCRdb reprocessed the multiplex PCR reads via MiXCR and lists one record per CDR3 protein. Among hundreds of thousands of distinct CDR3 sequences listed, roughly 21% were seen once. Material for sequencing was peripheral blood. All receptors come from a woman aged 45-60 years with Graves' ophthalmopathy.

The chain carries TRBV11-2 and TRBJ2-3, with D perhaps TRBD1 (6 bases). There are 16 residues in the CDR3. The germline gives CDR1 SGHAT, CDR2 FQNNGV. The V gene lost 5 bases and the J gene lost 6 bases, with 21 bases spanning the gap. CDR3 amino acids: CASSRLGETRGDTQYF. The DNA of the CDR3 is TGTGCCAGCAGCCGACTGGGGGAAACAAGGGGGGATACGCAGTATTTT.

This clonotype was found many times. The V gene is TRBV24-1, the J gene TRBJ1-4, with D possibly matching TRBD1 (5 bases). This CDR3 is 15 amino acids long. CDR1 KGHDR and CDR2 SFDVKD come from the germline V gene. Trimming took off 9 bases at V and 4 bases at J, with 17 bases between the two ends. The CDR3 here is CATHIRGRVNEKLFF. CDR3 in DNA: TGTGCCACCCATATTAGGGGACGAGTTAATGAAAAACTGTTTTTT.

This clonotype was recorded a few times. The chain links TRBV4-1 to TRBJ2-7, with a weak D call TRBD1 (6 bases). Germline CDR1 is MGHRA and CDR2 is YSYEKL. The CDR3 spans 15 residues. V was shortened by 0 bases and J by 4 bases, with 13 bases between the two germline ends. Here the CDR3 DNA reads TGCGCCAGCAGCCAAGATCTTGCGCAGGGGTACGAGCAGTACTTC. Its translation is CASSQDLAQGYEQYF.

This clonotype was picked up many times. The chain is built from TRBV18 and TRBJ1-2; TRBD1 matches at 7 bases. The length of the CDR3 is 13 residues. V dropped 3 bases and J dropped 8; count of bases not matched to a gene: 6. From germline, CDR1 is KGHSH and CDR2 LQKENI. DNA for the CDR3: TGTGCCAGCTCACCGCAGGGGGGTAACGGCTACACCTTC. Protein sequence: CASSPQGGNGYTF.

This clonotype has ten or more counts. The V gene is TRBV18, the J gene TRBJ2-7; weak D call: TRBD1 (5 bases). Germline CDR1 reads KGHSH; CDR2 reads LQKENI. The CDR3 has 16 residues. The V gene lost 2 bases and the J gene lost 4 bases, with 18 bases spanning the gap. The CDR3 region is CASSPLPPGRGYEQYF. CDR3 DNA: TGTGCCAGCTCACCATTACCCCCAGGGCGAGGATACGAGCAGTACTTC. The whole variable domain, filled in from reference TRBV18 and TRBJ2-7, reads NAGVMQNPRHLVRRRGQEARLRCSPMKGHSHVYWYRQLPEEGLKFMVYLQKENIIDESGMPKERFSAEFPKEGPSILRIQQVVRGDSAAYFCASSPLPPGRGYEQYFGPGTRLTVT.

This clonotype has at least ten counts. The rearrangement links TRBV30 to TRBJ1-6, with a possible D match to TRBD1 (5 bases). The CDR3 sequence is 13 residues long. In germline, CDR1 is GTSNPN, CDR2 SVGIG (reference sequence). Trimming removed 3 bases from V and 7 bases from J, with 10 bases in between. CDR3 nucleotide sequence: TGTGCCTGGAGATCGGGGACCAATTCACCCCTCCACTTT. Protein: CAWRSGTNSPLHF. The entire variable domain, with the rest obtained from reference TRBV30 and TRBJ1-6, is as follows: SQTIHQWPATLVQPVGSPLSLECTVEGTSNPNLYWYRQAAGRGLQLLFYSVGIGQISSEVPQNLSASRPQDRQFILSSKKLLLSDSGFYLCAWRSGTNSPLHFGNGTRLTVT.

This clonotype occurred a few times. The CDR3 region is CASSLSSGGETQYF. The CDR3 DNA reads as TGTGCCAGCAGTTTATCGTCGGGGGGAGAGACCCAGTACTTC. The V and J genes are TRBV28 and TRBJ2-5, with TRBD2 matching over 7 bases. Trimming cost V 1 base and J 4 bases; bases outside gene matches: 3. The CDR3 runs to 14 residues. From germline, CDR1 is MDHEN and CDR2 SYDVKM.

This clonotype was counted at least ten times. The chain joins TRBV12-3 or TRBV12-4 to TRBJ1-1, with D possibly matching TRBD1 (6 bases). The V end was cut by 3 bases, the J end by 4 bases, with 12 bases between. The CDR3 runs to 14 residues. CDR3 in DNA: TGTGCCAGCAGTTTCAGGGGTGTGCTCACTGAAGCTTTCTTT. Translated: CASSFRGVLTEAFF.

This clonotype was recorded many times. A junction end diverges from the germline sequence, so it may reflect a read error. The chain has TRBV6-1 and TRBJ1-1, with D unclear. The CDR3 has 13 residues. Germline V CDR1 and CDR2: MNHNS, SASEGT. The CDR3 DNA reads as TGTGCCAGCAGTGCAAAGGTGAAAACTGAAGCTTTCTTT. It is translated as CASSAKVKTEAFF.

The V and J genes are TRBV24-1 and TRBJ2-2; 7 bases are a match to TRBD1. The J segment lost 4 bases and the V segment lost 3 bases, leaving 7 bases of the junction unmatched. Germline CDR1 is KGHDR and CDR2 is SFDVKD. The CDR3 totals 16 residues. In DNA form, the CDR3 reads TGTGCCACCAGTGATCCGGGACAGTTTGGCACCGGGGAGCTGTTTTTT. It translates to CATSDPGQFGTGELFF.

This clonotype was counted at least ten times. The rearrangement links TRBV6-5 to TRBJ1-1; D unresolved. CDR1 is MNHEY and CDR2 is SVGAGI in the germline V gene. The CDR3 is 14 amino acids. The V gene lost 7 bases and the J gene lost 3 bases, with 15 bases spanning the gap. CDR3 in amino acids: CASTLEWLHTEAFF. The CDR3 DNA reads TGTGCCAGCACCCTGGAGTGGCTGCACACTGAAGCTTTCTTT.

The J gene is TRBJ2-5, the V gene TRBV13; TRBD2 agrees at 11 bases. The CDR3 totals 16 residues. Germline CDR1 and CDR2: PRHDT and FYEKMQ (reference sequence). V lost 1 base to trimming and J lost 9 bases; unmatched junction nucleotides: 10. Written as DNA, the CDR3 is TGTGCCAGCAGCTTAGTTCGGGCTAGCGGGAGGACGGCCCAGTACTTC. Translation gives CASSLVRASGRTAQYF.

This clonotype has ten or more counts. V and J are TRBV2 and TRBJ2-5; the D is unclear. This CDR3 is built from 16 residues. The germline gives CDR1 SNHLY, CDR2 FYNNEI. Trimming pared 2 bases from V and 1 base from J, leaving 14 bases between. CDR3 DNA sequence: TGTGCCAGCAGTGAATCTGAGTGGGGTCGCCAAGAGACCCAGTACTTC. It yields the protein CASSESEWGRQETQYF.

This clonotype occurred many times. This chain connects TRBV11-2 to TRBJ2-7; 14 bases fit TRBD2. V shed 5 bases and J 0 bases; nucleotides not matched to a gene: 9. The CDR3 runs to 18 residues. CDR1 and CDR2 from the germline V gene are SGHAT and FQNNGV. The CDR3 nucleotides are TGTGCCAGCAGCCTTATGACTAGCGGGAGGGGAAGCTCCTACGAGCAGTACTTC. It encodes CASSLMTSGRGSSYEQYF.

The CDR3 nucleotides read TGTGCCAGCTCACTACAGGGGAGAGGAAGAGGCGAGCAGTACTTC. Its protein is CASSLQGRGRGEQYF. This chain uses TRBV18 with TRBJ2-7; the match to TRBD1 covers 7 bases. J gave up 6 bases and V 4 bases, and 12 bases lay outside the gene matches. From germline, CDR1 is KGHSH and CDR2 LQKENI. This CDR3 is built from 15 residues.

This clonotype appeared a single time. A much bigger clone sits one base away, suggesting this may be a read error. The chain recombines TRBV12-3 or TRBV12-4 with TRBJ1-5; 7 bases align to TRBD1. The CDR3 loop spans 17 amino acids. V shed 4 bases, J shed 3 bases, and the junction held 12 bases outside the gene matches. As DNA, the CDR3 is TGTGCCAGCAGTTCGGAAAGCTTAGGGGGCCTCAATCAGCCCCAGCATTTT. Its translation is CASSSESLGGLNQPQHF.

This clonotype came up many times. The V and J genes are TRBV19 and TRBJ1-1; D gene unclear. The CDR3 is 16 amino acids. V was shortened by 4 bases and J by 1 base, with 16 bases between the two germline ends. Germline loops: CDR1 LNHDA, CDR2 SQIVND (reference sequence). The CDR3 DNA is TGTGCCAGTAGTACCCCGGGGTGGCAGGCGAACACTGAAGCTTTCTTT. It encodes CASSTPGWQANTEAFF.

This clonotype was recorded at least ten times. The rearrangement uses TRBV20-1 and TRBJ2-7, with 10 bases that match TRBD2. The germline gives CDR1 DFQATT, CDR2 SNEGSKA (reference sequence). Germline trimming cut 4 bases from V and 5 bases from J; bases unmatched to any gene: 5. The CDR3 covers 13 residues. In DNA form, the CDR3 reads TGCAGTGCTACTAGCGGGAGAACCCACGAGCAGTACTTC. This sequence encodes CSATSGRTHEQYF.

The J gene is TRBJ2-7, the V gene TRBV12-3 or TRBV12-4; a possible D gene is TRBD2 (7 bases). Trimming took off 5 bases at V and 4 bases at J, with 24 bases between the two ends. The CDR3 spans 17 residues. The CDR3 DNA is TGTGCCAGCAGTCTCCAGGGAGGGTGGACAGTCAGATACGAGCAGTACTTC. It yields the protein CASSLQGGWTVRYEQYF.